These T cell receptor beta chains were read from a single sample in a study of blood T cell repertoires in COVID-19. Measured with immunoSEQ multiplex PCR; TCRdb has only the in-frame clones, and not every one. The sample contains about 200,000 clones, roughly 85% of which appear only once. The sequencing input was peripheral blood. These receptors were taken from a human donor with active or convalescent COVID-19. The donor label of this sample is uncertain. The CDR3 runs from the conserved cysteine through the conserved F or W. The order of the fields is V gene, D gene, clone size, J gene, CDR3 protein, CDR3 DNA. D genes are given only for firm matches. Part of the rows lack a size; the others show once, few, many or a class for expanded clones.

V gene: TRBV5-4
D gene: -
clone size: -
J gene: TRBJ2-5
CDR3 protein: CASSLAGTEETQYF
CDR3 DNA: TGTGCCAGCAGCTTGGCCGGGACTGAAGAGACCCAGTACTTC

V gene: TRBV5-1
D gene: TRBD2
clone size: -
J gene: TRBJ2-3
CDR3 protein: CASSFLAGDPTDTQYF
CDR3 DNA: TGCGCCAGCAGCTTTTTGGCGGGAGACCCCACAGATACGCAGTATTTT

V gene: TRBV7-8
D gene: TRBD1
clone size: -
J gene: TRBJ2-1
CDR3 protein: CASSSDRGLNNEQFF
CDR3 DNA: TGTGCCAGCAGCTCCGACAGGGGGTTGAACAATGAGCAGTTCTTC

V gene: TRBV24-1
D gene: -
clone size: -
J gene: TRBJ2-7
CDR3 protein: CATSDSQVSIYEQYF
CDR3 DNA: TGTGCCACCAGTGATTCCCAGGTTTCGATATACGAGCAGTACTTC

V gene: TRBV9
D gene: TRBD2
clone size: -
J gene: TRBJ2-7
CDR3 protein: CASSVASGTNPYEQYF
CDR3 DNA: TGTGCCAGCAGCGTTGCTAGCGGGACGAATCCCTACGAGCAGTACTTC

V gene: TRBV19
D gene: TRBD2
clone size: -
J gene: TRBJ2-7
CDR3 protein: CASSKAGGPGEQYF
CDR3 DNA: TGTGCCAGTAGTAAAGCGGGAGGGCCGGGCGAGCAGTACTTC

V gene: TRBV5-5
D gene: -
clone size: few
J gene: TRBJ1-4
CDR3 protein: CASSSPLGGVRDEKLFF
CDR3 DNA: TGTGCCAGCAGCTCACCCCTAGGGGGAGTGAGGGATGAAAAACTGTTTTTT

V gene: TRBV3-1/TRBV3-2
D gene: TRBD1
clone size: -
J gene: TRBJ2-2
CDR3 protein: CASSQARTGETGELFF
CDR3 DNA: TGTGCCAGCAGCCAAGCGAGGACAGGGGAGACCGGGGAGCTGTTTTTT

V gene: TRBV19
D gene: TRBD1
clone size: -
J gene: TRBJ1-5
CDR3 protein: CASSILGGTGGSNQPQHF
CDR3 DNA: TGTGCCAGTAGTATCCTCGGGGGGACAGGGGGGAGCAATCAGCCCCAGCATTTT

V gene: TRBV5-1
D gene: -
clone size: -
J gene: TRBJ1-2
CDR3 protein: CASSLAPGSYGYTF
CDR3 DNA: TGCGCCAGCAGCTTGGCCCCAGGCAGCTATGGCTACACCTTC

V gene: TRBV9
D gene: -
clone size: -
J gene: TRBJ2-5
CDR3 protein: CASSREGGQETQYF
CDR3 DNA: TGTGCCAGCAGCCGCGAGGGCGGACAAGAGACCCAGTACTTC

V gene: TRBV10-3
D gene: -
clone size: once
J gene: TRBJ2-7
CDR3 protein: CAIDSGSYEQYF
CDR3 DNA: TGTGCCATCGATTCAGGCTCCTACGAGCAGTACTTC

V gene: TRBV6-5
D gene: TRBD2
clone size: -
J gene: TRBJ2-7
CDR3 protein: CASSYESSGGLYEQYF
CDR3 DNA: TGTGCCAGCAGTTACGAGAGCAGCGGGGGACTTTACGAGCAGTACTTC

V gene: TRBV7-3
D gene: -
clone size: -
J gene: TRBJ2-5
CDR3 protein: CASSLGSQRAQYF
CDR3 DNA: TGTGCCAGCAGCTTAGGGAGCCAGCGGGCCCAGTACTTC

V gene: TRBV15
D gene: TRBD2
clone size: -
J gene: TRBJ2-5
CDR3 protein: CATRLAGGGGQETQYF
CDR3 DNA: TGTGCCACCCGACTAGCGGGAGGGGGGGGCCAAGAGACCCAGTACTTC

V gene: TRBV27
D gene: TRBD1
clone size: -
J gene: TRBJ1-1
CDR3 protein: CASRGQGRGPEAFF
CDR3 DNA: TGTGCCAGCAGAGGACAGGGACGGGGTCCGGAAGCTTTCTTT

V gene: TRBV15
D gene: -
clone size: -
J gene: TRBJ2-3
CDR3 protein: CATSTWAGTSTDTQYF
CDR3 DNA: TGTGCCACCAGTACCTGGGCGGGAACTAGCACAGATACGCAGTATTTT

V gene: TRBV18
D gene: TRBD1
clone size: -
J gene: TRBJ1-2
CDR3 protein: CASSRQGPYGYTF
CDR3 DNA: TGTGCCAGCTCACGACAGGGCCCCTATGGCTACACCTTC

V gene: TRBV10-2
D gene: TRBD2
clone size: -
J gene: TRBJ2-7
CDR3 protein: CASSFSGSGYEQYF
CDR3 DNA: TGCGCCAGCAGTTTTAGCGGGAGTGGTTACGAGCAGTACTTC

V gene: TRBV11-2
D gene: -
clone size: once
J gene: TRBJ1-1
CDR3 protein: CASSLALYTEAFF
CDR3 DNA: TGTGCCAGCAGCTTAGCACTCTACACTGAAGCTTTCTTT

V gene: TRBV19
D gene: TRBD2
clone size: -
J gene: TRBJ2-7
CDR3 protein: CASIHPFTGTRSREQYF
CDR3 DNA: TGTGCCAGTATACACCCATTTACCGGGACTAGATCGAGGGAGCAGTACTTC

V gene: TRBV5-1
D gene: -
clone size: once
J gene: TRBJ1-2
CDR3 protein: CASSLAPGEGYTF
CDR3 DNA: TGCGCCAGCAGCTTGGCCCCAGGGGAAGGCTACACCTTC